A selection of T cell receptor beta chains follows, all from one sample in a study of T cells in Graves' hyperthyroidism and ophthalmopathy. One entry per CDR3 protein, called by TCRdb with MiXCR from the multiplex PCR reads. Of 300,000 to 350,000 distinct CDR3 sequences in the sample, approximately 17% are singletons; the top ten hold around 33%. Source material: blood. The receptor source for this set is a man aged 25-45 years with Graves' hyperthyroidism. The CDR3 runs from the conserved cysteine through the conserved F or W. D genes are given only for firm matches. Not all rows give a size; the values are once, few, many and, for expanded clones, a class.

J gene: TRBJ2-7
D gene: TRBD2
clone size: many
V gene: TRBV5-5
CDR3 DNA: TGTGCCAGCAGCCGGCGGGGGACCAGTGGGGAGCAGTACTTC
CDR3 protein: CASSRRGTSGEQYF

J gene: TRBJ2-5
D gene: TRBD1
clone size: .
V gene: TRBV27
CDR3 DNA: TGTGCCAGCAGTCAACTTGGACAGGGCATCGAGACCCAGTACTTC
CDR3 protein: CASSQLGQGIETQYF

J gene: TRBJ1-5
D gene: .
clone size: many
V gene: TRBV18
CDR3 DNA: TGTGCCAGCTCACCGTCCGGGGATCAGCCCCAGCATTTT
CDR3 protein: CASSPSGDQPQHF

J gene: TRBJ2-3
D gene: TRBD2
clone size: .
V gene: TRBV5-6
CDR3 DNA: TGTGCCAGCAGCTCTAGGGGCGGGAGGACCGGAGATACGCAGTATTTT
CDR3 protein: CASSSRGGRTGDTQYF

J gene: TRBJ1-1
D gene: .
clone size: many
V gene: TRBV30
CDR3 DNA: TGTGCCTGGGAGTCGGTAGGTGAAGCTTTCTTT
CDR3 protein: CAWESVGEAFF

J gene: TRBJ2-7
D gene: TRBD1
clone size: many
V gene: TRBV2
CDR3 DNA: TGTGCCAGCAGTGCCCAGGGGGCGGCCTACGAGCAGTACTTC
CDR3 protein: CASSAQGAAYEQYF

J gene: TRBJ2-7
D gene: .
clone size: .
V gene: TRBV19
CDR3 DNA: TGTGCCAGTAGTATGGCGAGACAGTCCTACGAGCAGTACTTC
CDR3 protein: CASSMARQSYEQYF

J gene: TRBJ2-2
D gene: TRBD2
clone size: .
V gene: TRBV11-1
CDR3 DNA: TGTGCCAGCAGCCGAGCGGGAGGAAACACCGGGGAGCTGTTTTTT
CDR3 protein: CASSRAGGNTGELFF

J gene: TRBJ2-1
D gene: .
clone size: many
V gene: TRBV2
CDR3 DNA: TGTGCCAGCTGGGACGACAACAATGAGCAGTTCTTC
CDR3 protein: CASWDDNNEQFF

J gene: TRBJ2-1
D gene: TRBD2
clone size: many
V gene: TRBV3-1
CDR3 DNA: TGTGCCAGCAGCAGAAGGAGGGAGGGATACAATGAGCAGTTCTTC
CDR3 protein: CASSRRREGYNEQFF

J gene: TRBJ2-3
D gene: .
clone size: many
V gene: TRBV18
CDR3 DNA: TGTGCCACCGGGGGACAGACCACAGATACGCAGTATTTT
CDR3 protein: CATGGQTTDTQYF

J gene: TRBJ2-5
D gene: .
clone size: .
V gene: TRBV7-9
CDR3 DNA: TGTGCCAGCAGCCCCGATTTCCGGCCTATAGAGACCCAGTACTTC
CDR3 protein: CASSPDFRPIETQYF

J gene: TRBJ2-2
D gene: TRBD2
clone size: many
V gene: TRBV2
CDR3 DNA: TGTGCCAGCAGTGAAGTGCGAAGGTTGGGACTAGCGGGAGTCGGTTGGGTCACCGGGGAGCTGTTTTTT
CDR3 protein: CASSEVRRLGLAGVGWVTGELFF

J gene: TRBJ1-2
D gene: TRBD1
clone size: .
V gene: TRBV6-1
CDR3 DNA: TGTGCCAGCTTTACCCCTGGGACAGACTATGGCTACACCTTC
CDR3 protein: CASFTPGTDYGYTF

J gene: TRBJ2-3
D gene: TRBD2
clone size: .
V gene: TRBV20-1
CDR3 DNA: TGCAGTGCTAGAGCACCAGCGGGAGGGCGGGATACGCAGTATTTT
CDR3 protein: CSARAPAGGRDTQYF

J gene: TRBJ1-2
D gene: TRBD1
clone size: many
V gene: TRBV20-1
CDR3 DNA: TGCAGTGCTCCAGGGGACAGGGGGCTTGGCTACACCTTC
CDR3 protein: CSAPGDRGLGYTF

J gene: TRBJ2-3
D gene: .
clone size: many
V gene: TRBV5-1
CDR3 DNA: TGCGCCAGCAGGGGACTGGAATCGGATACGCAGTATTTT
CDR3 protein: CASRGLESDTQYF

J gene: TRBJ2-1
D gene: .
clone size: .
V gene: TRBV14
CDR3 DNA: TGTGCCAGCAGCGAATTGGACCCATACAATGAGCAGTTCTTC
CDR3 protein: CASSELDPYNEQFF

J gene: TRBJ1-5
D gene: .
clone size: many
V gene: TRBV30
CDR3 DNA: TGTGCCTGGAGCACTACTAGGATAGATCAGCCCCAGCATTTT
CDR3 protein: CAWSTTRIDQPQHF

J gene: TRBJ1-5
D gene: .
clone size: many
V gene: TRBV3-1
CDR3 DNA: TGTGCCAGCAGCCAAGCAGGGGGCAATCAGCCCCAGCATTTT
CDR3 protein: CASSQAGGNQPQHF

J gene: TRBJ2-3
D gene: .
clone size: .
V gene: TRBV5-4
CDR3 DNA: TGTGCCAGCAGCCGCCAGGGCCTTAGCACAGATGCGCAGTATTTT
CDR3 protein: CASSRQGLSTDAQYF

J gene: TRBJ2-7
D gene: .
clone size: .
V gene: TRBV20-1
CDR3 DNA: TGCAGTGCTAGCACCGACACATACTACGAGCAGTACTTC
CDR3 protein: CSASTDTYYEQYF

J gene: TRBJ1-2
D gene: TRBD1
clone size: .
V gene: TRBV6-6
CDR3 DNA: TGTGCCAGCAGTTACCAGGACAGGGTCTCCTCGGGGGATGGCTACACCTTC
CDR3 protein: CASSYQDRVSSGDGYTF

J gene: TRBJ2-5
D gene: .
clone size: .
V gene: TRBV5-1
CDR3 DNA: TGCGCCAGCCGAGGACAAAGAGAGACCCAGTACTTC
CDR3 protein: CASRGQRETQYF

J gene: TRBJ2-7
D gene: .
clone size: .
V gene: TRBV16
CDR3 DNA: TGTGCCAGCAGCCAATTTAGGGGCACGGAATCCTACGAGCAGTACTTC
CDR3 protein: CASSQFRGTESYEQYF

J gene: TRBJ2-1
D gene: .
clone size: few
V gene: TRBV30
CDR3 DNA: TGTGCCTGGAGTGTGGAAATTCGTGAGCAGTTCTTC
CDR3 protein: CAWSVEIREQFF

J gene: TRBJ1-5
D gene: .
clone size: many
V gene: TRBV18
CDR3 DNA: TGTGCCAGCTCTCCTACGGACAGAAATCAGCCCCAGCATTTT
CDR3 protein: CASSPTDRNQPQHF

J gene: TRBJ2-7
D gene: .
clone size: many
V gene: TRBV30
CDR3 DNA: TGTGCCTGGAGAGTCCGGGACGGATACTACGAGCAGTACTTC
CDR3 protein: CAWRVRDGYYEQYF

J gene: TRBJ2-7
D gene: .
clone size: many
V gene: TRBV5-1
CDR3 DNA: TGCGCCAGCAATCGGGAACAGGGACGGCGCGAGCAGTACTTC
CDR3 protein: CASNREQGRREQYF

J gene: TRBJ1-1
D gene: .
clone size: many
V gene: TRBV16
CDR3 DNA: TGTGCCAGCAGCCACCCTTCAGGCAAGAACACTGAAGCTTTCTTT
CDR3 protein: CASSHPSGKNTEAFF

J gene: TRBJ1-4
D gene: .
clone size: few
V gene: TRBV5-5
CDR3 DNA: TGTGCCAGCAAAGGGGAGGAAAAACTGTTTTTT
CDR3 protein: CASKGEEKLFF

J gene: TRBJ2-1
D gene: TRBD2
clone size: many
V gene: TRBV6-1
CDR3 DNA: TGTGCCAGCAGTGAACTAGCGGGGGGGGCGGGTGAGCAGTTCTTC
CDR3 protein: CASSELAGGAGEQFF

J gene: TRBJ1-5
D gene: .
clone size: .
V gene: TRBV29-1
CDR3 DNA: TGCAGCGTTGTGATTGGGGCGCCGGGAGGCAATCAGCCCCAGCATTTT
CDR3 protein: CSVVIGAPGGNQPQHF

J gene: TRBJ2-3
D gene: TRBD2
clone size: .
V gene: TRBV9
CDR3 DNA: TGTGCCAGCAGCCCACCTCCTCGCGGGAGTGATACGCAGTATTTT
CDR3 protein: CASSPPPRGSDTQYF

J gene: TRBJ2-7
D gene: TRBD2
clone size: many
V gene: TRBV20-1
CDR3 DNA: TGCAGTGCTCGGGGACTAGCGGGTTCCTACGAGCAGTACTTC
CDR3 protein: CSARGLAGSYEQYF

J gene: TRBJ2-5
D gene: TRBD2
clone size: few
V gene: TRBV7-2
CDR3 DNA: TGTGCCAGCAGCTTACGGGGGAGGGGCGCCCAGGAGACCCAGTACTTC
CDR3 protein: CASSLRGRGAQETQYF

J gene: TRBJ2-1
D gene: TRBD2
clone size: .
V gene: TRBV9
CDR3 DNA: TGTGCCAGCAGCGTAGCTGGAGTAGCGGGAGTGGGCTCCTACAATGAGCAGTTCTTC
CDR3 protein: CASSVAGVAGVGSYNEQFF

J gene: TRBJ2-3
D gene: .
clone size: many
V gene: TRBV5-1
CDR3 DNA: TGCGCCAGCAGCCCCCGGGCCGCAGAGGCAGATACGCAGTATTTT
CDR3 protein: CASSPRAAEADTQYF

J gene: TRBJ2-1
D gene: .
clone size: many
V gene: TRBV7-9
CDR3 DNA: TGTGCCAGCAGCTGGGGAGACAGGGAGCAGTTCTTC
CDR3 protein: CASSWGDREQFF

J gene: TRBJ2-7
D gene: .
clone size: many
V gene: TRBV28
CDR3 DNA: TGTGCCAGCAGTCTACAGGGGACTGCCTACGAGCAGTACTTC
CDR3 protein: CASSLQGTAYEQYF

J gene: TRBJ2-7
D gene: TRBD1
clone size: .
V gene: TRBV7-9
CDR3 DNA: TGTGCCAGCAGCTTAGGGGGACAGAGACACGAGCAGTACTTC
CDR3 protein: CASSLGGQRHEQYF

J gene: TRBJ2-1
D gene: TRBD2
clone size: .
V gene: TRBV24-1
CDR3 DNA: TGTGCCACCAGTGAATCGCGGGAGGTATACAATGAGCAGTTCTTC
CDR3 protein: CATSESREVYNEQFF

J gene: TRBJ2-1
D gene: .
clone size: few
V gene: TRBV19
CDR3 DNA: TGTGCCAGTAGTATAGTAGGTAACGTCGGCAATGAGCAGTTCTTC
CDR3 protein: CASSIVGNVGNEQFF

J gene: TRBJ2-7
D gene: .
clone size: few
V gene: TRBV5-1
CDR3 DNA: TGCGCCAGCAGCTTGGTTTCCGACGAGCAGTACTTC
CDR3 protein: CASSLVSDEQYF

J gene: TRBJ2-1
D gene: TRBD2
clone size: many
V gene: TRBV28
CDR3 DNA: TGTGCCAGCAGTTTTGACTGGACTAGCGGTTATGGGGTAATCTCCGAGCAGTTCTTC
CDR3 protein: CASSFDWTSGYGVISEQFF

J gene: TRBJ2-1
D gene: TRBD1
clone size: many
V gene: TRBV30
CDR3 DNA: TGTGCCTGGAGTCCGTGGGACAGCTACAATGAGCAGTTCTTC
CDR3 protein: CAWSPWDSYNEQFF

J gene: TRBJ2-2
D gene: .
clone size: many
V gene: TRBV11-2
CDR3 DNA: TGTGCCAGCAGCGAAGAAACAGGGTACACCGGGGAGCTGTTTTTT
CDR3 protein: CASSEETGYTGELFF

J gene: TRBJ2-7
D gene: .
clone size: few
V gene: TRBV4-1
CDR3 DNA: TGCGCCAGCAGCCCGATAAGTTGGCTAGTCGGCTACGAGCAGTACTTC
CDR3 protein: CASSPISWLVGYEQYF

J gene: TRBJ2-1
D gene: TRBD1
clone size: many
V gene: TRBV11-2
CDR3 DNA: TGTGCCAGCAGCTTAGTCAGGGGGAGAAATGAGCAGTTCTTC
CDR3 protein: CASSLVRGRNEQFF